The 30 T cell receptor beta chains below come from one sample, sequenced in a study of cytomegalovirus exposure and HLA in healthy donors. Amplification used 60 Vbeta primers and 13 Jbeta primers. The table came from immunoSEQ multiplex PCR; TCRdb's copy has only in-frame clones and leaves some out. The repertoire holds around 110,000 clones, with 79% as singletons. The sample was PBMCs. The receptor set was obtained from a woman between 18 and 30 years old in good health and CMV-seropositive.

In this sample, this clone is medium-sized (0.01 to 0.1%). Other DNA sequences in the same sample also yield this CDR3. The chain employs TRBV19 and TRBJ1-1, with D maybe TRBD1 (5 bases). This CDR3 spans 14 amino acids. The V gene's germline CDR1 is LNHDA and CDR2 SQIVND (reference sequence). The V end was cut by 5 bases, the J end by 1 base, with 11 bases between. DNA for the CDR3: TGTGCCAGTAGTTTAGGGAGGGGGAACACTGAAGCTTTCTTT. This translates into CASSLGRGNTEAFF.

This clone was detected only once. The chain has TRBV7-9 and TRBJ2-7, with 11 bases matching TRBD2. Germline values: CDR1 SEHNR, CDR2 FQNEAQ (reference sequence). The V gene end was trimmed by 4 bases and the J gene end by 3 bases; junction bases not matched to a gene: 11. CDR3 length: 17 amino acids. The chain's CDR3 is CASSSFKTSGTYYEQYF. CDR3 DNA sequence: TGTGCCAGCAGCTCCTTTAAGACTAGCGGGACCTACTACGAGCAGTACTTC.

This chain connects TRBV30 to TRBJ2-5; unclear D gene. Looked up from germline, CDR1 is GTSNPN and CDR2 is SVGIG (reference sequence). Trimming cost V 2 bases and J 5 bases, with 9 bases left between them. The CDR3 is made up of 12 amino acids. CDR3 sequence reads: CAWSSGWETQYF. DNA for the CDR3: TGTGCCTGGAGTTCAGGTTGGGAGACCCAGTACTTC.

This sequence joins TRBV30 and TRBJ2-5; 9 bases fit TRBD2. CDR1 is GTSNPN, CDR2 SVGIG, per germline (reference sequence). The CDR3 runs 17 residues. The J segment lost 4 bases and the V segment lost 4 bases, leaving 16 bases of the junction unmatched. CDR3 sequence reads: CAWTPSYGTSSRETQYF. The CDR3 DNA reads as TGTGCCTGGACCCCATCTTACGGGACTAGCAGCAGAGAGACCCAGTACTTC.

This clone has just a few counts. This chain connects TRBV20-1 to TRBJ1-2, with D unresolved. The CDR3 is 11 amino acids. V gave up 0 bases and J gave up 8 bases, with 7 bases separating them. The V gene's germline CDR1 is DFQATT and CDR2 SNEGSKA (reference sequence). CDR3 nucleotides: TGCAGTGCTAGAGAGAGACTCGGCTACACCTTC. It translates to CSARERLGYTF.

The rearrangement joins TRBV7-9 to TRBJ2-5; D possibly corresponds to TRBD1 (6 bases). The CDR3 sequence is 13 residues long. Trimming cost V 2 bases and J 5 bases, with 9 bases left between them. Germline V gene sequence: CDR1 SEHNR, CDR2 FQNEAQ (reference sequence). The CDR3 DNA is TGTGCCAGCAGCTTACCCAGGGGCGAGACCCAGTACTTC. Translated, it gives CASSLPRGETQYF.

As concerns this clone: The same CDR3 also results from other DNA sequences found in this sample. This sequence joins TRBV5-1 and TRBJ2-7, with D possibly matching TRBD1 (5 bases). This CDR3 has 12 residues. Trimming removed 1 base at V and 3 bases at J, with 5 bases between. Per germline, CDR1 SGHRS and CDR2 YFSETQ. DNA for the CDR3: TGCGCCAGCAGCTTGCAGGGCTACGAGCAGTACTTC. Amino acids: CASSLQGYEQYF.

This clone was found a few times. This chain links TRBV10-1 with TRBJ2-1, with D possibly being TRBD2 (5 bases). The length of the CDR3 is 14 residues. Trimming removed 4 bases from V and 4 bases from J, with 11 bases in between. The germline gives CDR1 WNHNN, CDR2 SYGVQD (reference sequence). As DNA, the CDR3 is TGCGCCAGCAGTGGGCTAGCTGGTTACAATGAGCAGTTCTTC. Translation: CASSGLAGYNEQFF.

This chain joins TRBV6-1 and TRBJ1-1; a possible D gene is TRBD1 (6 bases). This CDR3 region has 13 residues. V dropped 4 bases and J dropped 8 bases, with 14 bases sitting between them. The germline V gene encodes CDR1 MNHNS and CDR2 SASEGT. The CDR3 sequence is CASSVRGNGEAFF. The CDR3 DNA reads TGTGCCAGCAGTGTCAGGGGAAATGGCGAAGCTTTCTTT.

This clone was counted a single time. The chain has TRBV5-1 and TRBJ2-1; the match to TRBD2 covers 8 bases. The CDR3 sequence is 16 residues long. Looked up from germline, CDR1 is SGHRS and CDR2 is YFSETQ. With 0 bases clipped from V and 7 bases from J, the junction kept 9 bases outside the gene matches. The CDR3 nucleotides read TGCGCCAGCAGCTTGGATCCTAGCGGGCGGGCAAATGAGCAGTTCTTC. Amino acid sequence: CASSLDPSGRANEQFF.

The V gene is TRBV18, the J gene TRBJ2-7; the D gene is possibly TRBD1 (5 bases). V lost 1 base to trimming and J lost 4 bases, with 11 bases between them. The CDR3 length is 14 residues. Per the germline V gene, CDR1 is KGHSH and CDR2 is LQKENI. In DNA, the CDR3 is TGTGCCAGCTCACCACGGCAGGGTTTATACGAGCAGTACTTC. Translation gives CASSPRQGLYEQYF. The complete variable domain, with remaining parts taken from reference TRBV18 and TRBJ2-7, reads NAGVMQNPRHLVRRRGQEARLRCSPMKGHSHVYWYRQLPEEGLKFMVYLQKENIIDESGMPKERFSAEFPKEGPSILRIQQVVRGDSAAYFCASSPRQGLYEQYFGPGTRLTVT.

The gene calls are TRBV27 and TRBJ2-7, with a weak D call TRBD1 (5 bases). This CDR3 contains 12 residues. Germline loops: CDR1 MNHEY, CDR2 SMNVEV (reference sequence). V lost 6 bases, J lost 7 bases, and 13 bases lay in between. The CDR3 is CASSHPRGEQYF. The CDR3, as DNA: TGTGCCAGCAGCCACCCTAGGGGTGAGCAGTACTTC.

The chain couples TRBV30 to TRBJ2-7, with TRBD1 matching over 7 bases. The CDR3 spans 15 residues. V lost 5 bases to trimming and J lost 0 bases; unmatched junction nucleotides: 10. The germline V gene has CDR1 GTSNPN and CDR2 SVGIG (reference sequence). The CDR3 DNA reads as TGTGCCTGGGAAAAGGGGGCCAGTGCCTCCTACGAGCAGTACTTC. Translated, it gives CAWEKGASASYEQYF.

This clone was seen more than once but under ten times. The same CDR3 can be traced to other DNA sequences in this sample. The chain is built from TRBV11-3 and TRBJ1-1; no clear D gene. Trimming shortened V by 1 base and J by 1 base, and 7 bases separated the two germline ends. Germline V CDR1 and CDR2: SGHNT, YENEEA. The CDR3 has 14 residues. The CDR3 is CASSLGAGNTEAFF. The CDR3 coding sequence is TGTGCCAGCAGCTTAGGGGCGGGGAACACTGAAGCTTTCTTT.

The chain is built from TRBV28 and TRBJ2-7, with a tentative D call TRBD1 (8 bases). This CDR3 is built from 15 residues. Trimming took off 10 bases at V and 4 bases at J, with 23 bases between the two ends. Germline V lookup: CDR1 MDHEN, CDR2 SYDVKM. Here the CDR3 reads CAIDDRGGSGYEQYF. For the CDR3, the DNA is TGTGCCATAGATGACAGGGGCGGGAGCGGTTACGAGCAGTACTTC.

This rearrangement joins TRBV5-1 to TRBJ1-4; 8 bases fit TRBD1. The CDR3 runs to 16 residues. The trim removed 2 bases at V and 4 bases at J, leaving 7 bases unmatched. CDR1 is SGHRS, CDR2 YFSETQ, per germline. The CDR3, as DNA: TGCGCCAGCAGCTTCCAGGGGGCGCATAGTAATGAAAAACTGTTTTTT. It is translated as CASSFQGAHSNEKLFF.

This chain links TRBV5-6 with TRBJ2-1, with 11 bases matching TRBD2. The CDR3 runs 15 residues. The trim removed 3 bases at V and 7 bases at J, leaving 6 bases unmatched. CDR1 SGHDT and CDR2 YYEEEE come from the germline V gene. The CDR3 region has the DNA TGTGCCAGCAGCTCTAGCGGGAGGCCGGGGAATGAGCAGTTCTTC. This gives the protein CASSSSGRPGNEQFF.

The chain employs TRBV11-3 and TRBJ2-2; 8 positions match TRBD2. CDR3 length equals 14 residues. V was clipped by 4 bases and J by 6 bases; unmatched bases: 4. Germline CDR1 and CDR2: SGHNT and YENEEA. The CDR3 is CASSSELAAGELFF. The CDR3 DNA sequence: TGTGCCAGCAGCTCGGAACTAGCGGCCGGGGAGCTGTTTTTT.

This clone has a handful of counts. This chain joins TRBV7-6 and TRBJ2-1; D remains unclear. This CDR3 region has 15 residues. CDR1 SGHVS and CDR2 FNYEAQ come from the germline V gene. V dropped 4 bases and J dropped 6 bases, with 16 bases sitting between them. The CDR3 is CASSSMSAPGNEQFF. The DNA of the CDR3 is TGTGCCAGCAGCTCAATGTCAGCCCCGGGCAATGAGCAGTTCTTC.

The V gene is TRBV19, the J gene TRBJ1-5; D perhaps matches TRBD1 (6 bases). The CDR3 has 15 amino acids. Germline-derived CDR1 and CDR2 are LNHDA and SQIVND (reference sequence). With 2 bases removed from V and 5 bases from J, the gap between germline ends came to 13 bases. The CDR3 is CASSIFDRSYQPQHF. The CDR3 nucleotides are TGTGCCAGTAGTATATTCGACAGGAGTTATCAGCCCCAGCATTTT.

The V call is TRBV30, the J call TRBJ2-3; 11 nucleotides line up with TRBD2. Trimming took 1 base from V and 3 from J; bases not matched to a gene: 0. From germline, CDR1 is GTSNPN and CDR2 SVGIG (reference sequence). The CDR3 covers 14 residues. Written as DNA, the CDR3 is TGTGCCTGGAGTGGACTAGCGGGAACAGATACGCAGTATTTT. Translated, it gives CAWSGLAGTDTQYF.

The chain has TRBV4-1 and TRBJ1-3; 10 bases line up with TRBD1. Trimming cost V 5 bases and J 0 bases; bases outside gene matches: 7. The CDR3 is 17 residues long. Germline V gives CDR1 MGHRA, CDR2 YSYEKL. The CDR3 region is CASSSTGGDDSGNTIYF. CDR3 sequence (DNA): TGCGCCAGCAGCTCGACAGGGGGCGATGACTCTGGAAACACCATATATTTT.

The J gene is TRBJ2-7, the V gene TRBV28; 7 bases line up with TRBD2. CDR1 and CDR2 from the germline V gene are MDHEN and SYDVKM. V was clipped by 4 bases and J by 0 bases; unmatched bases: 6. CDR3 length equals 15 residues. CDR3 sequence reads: CASSSPLAASYEQYF. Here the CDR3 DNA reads TGTGCCAGCAGTTCCCCTCTAGCGGCCTCCTACGAGCAGTACTTC.

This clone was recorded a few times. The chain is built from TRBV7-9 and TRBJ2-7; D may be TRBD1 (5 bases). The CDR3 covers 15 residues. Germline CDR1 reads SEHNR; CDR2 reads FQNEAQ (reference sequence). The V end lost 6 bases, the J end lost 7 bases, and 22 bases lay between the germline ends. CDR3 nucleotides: TGTGCCAGCAGGGGATTGAAAGACAGCGTGTGGGAGCAGTACTTC. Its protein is CASRGLKDSVWEQYF.

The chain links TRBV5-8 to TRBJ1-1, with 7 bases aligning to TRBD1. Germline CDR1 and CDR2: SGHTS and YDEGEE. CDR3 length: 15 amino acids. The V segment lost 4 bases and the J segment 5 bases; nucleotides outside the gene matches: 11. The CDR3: CASSNRGRLGTEAFF. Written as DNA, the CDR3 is TGTGCCAGCAGCAACAGGGGCCGATTGGGAACTGAAGCTTTCTTT.

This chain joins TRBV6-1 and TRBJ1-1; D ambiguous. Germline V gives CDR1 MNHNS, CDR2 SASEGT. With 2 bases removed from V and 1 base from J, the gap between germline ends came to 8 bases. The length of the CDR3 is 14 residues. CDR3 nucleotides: TGTGCCAGCAGTGAACGGTTTGAGAACACTGAAGCTTTCTTT. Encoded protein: CASSERFENTEAFF.

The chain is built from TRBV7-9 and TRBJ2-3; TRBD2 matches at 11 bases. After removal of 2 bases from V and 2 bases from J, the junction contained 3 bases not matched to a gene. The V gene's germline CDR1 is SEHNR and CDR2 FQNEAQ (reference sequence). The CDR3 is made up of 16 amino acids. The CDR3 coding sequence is TGTGCCAGCAGCTTACTAGCGGGAGGTTACACAGATACGCAGTATTTT. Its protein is CASSLLAGGYTDTQYF.

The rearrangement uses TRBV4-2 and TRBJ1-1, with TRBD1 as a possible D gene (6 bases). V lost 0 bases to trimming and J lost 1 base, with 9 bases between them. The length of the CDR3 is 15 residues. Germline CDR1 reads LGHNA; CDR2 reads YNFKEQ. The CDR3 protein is CASSQDWTANTEAFF. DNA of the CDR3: TGTGCCAGCAGCCAAGATTGGACAGCGAACACTGAAGCTTTCTTT.

The CDR3 loop reads CASRAGAMEQYF. Here the CDR3 DNA reads TGTGCCAGCAGAGCGGGGGCGATGGAGCAGTACTTC. The V and J genes are TRBV27 and TRBJ2-7, with 8 bases identical to TRBD2. In germline, CDR1 is MNHEY, CDR2 SMNVEV (reference sequence). Trimming cost V 6 bases and J 7 bases; bases outside gene matches: 5. This CDR3 spans 12 amino acids.

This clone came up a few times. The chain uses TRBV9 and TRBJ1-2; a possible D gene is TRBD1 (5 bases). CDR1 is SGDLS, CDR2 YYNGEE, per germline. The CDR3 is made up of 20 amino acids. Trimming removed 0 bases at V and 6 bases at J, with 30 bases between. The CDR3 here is CASSVASYPDRKGRLDGYTF. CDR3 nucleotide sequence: TGTGCCAGCAGCGTAGCCTCTTACCCTGACAGAAAGGGGCGGTTGGATGGCTACACCTTC.